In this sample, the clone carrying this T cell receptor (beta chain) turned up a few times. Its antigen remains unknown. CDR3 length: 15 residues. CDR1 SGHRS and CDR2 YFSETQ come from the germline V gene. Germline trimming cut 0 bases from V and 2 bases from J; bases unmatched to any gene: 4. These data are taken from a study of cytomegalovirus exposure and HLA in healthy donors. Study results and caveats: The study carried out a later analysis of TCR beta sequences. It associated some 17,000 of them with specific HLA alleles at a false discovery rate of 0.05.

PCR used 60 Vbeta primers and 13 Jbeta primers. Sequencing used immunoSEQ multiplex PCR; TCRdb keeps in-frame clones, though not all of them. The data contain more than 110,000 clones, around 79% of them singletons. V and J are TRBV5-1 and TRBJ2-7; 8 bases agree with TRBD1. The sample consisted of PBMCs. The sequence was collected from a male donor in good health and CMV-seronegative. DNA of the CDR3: TGCGCCAGCAGCTTGGCCATGACAGGGGCCTACGAGCAGTACTTC. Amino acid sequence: CASSLAMTGAYEQYF.